This TCR beta chain was recovered during a study of blood T cell repertoires in COVID-19. Some clones are missing from TCRdb's copy, which holds only in-frame ones; the method was immunoSEQ multiplex PCR. This table holds 300,000 to 400,000 clones, over 70% found once. The CDR3 runs to 15 residues. V was clipped by 5 bases and J by 2 bases; unmatched bases: 5. The germline CDR1 and CDR2 sequences are SGHAT and FQNNGV. This clone was recorded only once. The chain carries TRBV11-2 and TRBJ1-5, with 8 bases lining up with TRBD1. This clonotype originated in a woman aged 50 to 60 with COVID-19, enrolled during active disease. Sequences were obtained from peripheral blood. CDR3 sequence: CASSRQGFGNQPQHF. In DNA form, the CDR3 reads TGTGCCAGCAGCAGACAGGGGTTTGGCAATCAGCCCCAGCATTTT.